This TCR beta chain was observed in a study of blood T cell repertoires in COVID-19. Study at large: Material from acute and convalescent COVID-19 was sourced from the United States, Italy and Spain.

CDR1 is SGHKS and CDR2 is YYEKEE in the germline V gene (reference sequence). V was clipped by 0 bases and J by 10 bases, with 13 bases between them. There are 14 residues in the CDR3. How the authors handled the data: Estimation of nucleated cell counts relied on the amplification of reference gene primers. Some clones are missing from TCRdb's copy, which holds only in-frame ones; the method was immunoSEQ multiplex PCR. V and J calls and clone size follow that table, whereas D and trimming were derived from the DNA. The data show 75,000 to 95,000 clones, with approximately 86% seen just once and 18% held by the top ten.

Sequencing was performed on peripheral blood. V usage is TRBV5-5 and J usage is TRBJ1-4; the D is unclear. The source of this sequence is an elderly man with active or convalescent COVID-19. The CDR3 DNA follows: TGTGCCAGCAGCTTGGGGGTGGCTGCGGCAAAACTGTTTTTT. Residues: CASSLGVAAAKLFF.